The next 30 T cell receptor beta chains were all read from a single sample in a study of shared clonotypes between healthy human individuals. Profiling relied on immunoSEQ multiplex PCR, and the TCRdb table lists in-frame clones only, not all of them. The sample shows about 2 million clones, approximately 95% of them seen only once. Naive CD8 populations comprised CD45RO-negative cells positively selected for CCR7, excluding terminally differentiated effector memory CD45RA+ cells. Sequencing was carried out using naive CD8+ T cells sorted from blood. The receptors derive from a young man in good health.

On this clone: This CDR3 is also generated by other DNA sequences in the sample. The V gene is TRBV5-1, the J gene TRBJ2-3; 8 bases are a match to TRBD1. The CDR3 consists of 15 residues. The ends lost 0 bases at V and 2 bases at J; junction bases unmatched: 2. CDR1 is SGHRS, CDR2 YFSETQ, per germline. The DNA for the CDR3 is TGCGCCAGCAGCTTGGGGGGACAGGCCACAGATACGCAGTATTTT. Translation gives CASSLGGQATDTQYF.

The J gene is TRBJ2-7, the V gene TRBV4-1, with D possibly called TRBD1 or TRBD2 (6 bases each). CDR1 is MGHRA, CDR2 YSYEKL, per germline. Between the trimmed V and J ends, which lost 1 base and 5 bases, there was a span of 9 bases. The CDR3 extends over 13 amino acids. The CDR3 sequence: CASSQGGAHEQYF. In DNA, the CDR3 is TGCGCCAGCAGCCAAGGGGGGGCTCACGAGCAGTACTTC.

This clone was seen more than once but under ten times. The CDR3 sequence: CASSPLGQANYGYTF. The CDR3 DNA sequence: TGTGCCAGCAGCCCACTCGGACAGGCCAACTATGGCTACACCTTC. This rearrangement joins TRBV27 to TRBJ1-2; 7 bases align to TRBD1. The CDR3 extends over 15 amino acids. With 6 bases clipped from V and 2 bases from J, the junction kept 9 bases outside the gene matches. Looked up from germline, CDR1 is MNHEY and CDR2 is SMNVEV (reference sequence).

Here the CDR3 reads CASSLAIGFWTSGSHTQYF. DNA of the CDR3: TGTGCCAGCAGCTTAGCGATAGGTTTCTGGACTAGCGGGAGTCATACGCAGTATTTT. The V gene is TRBV7-8, the J gene TRBJ2-3, with 13 positions matching TRBD2. With V trimmed by 0 bases and J by 7 bases, 13 bases remained unmatched. The CDR3 runs to 19 residues. The V gene's germline CDR1 is SGHVS and CDR2 FQNEAQ.

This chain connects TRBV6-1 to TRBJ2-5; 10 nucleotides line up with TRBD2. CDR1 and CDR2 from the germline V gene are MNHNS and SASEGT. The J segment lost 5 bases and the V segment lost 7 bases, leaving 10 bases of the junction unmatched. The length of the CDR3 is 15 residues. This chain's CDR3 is CASNMELAGTETQYF. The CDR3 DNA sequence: TGTGCCAGCAACATGGAACTAGCGGGAACGGAGACCCAGTACTTC.

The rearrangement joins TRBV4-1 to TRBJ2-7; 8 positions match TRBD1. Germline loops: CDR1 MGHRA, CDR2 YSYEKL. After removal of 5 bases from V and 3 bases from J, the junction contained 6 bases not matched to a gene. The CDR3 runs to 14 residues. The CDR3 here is CASSDGQGGYEQYF. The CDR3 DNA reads TGCGCCAGCAGCGATGGACAGGGCGGCTACGAGCAGTACTTC.

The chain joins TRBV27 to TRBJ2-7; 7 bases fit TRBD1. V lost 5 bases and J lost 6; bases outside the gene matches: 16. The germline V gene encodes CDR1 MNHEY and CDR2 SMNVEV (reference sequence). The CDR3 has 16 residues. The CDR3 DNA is TGTGCCAGCAGTCCGTCGACAGGGCAGGTTAGCGTCGAGCAGTACTTC. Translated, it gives CASSPSTGQVSVEQYF.

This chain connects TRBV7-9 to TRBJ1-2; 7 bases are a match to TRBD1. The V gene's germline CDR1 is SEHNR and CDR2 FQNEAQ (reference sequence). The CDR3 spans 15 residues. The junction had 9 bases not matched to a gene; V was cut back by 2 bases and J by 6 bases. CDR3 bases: TGTGCCAGCAGCTTATCGACAGGGCTGGAAGATGGCTACACCTTC. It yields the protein CASSLSTGLEDGYTF.

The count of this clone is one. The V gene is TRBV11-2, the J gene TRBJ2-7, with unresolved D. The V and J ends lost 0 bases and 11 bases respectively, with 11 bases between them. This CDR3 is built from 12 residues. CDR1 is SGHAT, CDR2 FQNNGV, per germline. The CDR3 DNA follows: TGTGCCAGCAGCTTAGACAATCAGTCGGAGTACTTC. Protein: CASSLDNQSEYF.

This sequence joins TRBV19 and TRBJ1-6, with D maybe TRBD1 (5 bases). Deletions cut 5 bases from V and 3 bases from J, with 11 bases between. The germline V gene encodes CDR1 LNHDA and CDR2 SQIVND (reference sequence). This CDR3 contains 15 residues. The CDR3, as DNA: TGTGCCAGTAGTGCGGCAGGGAACTATAATTCACCCCTCCACTTT. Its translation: CASSAAGNYNSPLHF. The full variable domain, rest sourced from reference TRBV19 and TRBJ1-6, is DGGITQSPKYLFRKEGQNVTLSCEQNLNHDAMYWYRQDPGQGLRLIYYSQIVNDFQKGDIAEGYSVSREKKESFPLTVTSAQKNPTAFYLCASSAAGNYNSPLHFGNGTRLTVT.

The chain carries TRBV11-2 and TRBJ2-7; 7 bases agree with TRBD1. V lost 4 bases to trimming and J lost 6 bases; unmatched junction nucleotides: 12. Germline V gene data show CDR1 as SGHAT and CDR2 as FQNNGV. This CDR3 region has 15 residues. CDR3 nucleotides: TGTGCCAGCAGCTCCGCGGACAGGTTGGGAATCGAGCAGTACTTC. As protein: CASSSADRLGIEQYF.

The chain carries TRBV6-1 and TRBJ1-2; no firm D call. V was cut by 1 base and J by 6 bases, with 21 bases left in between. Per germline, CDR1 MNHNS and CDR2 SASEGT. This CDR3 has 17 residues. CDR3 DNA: TGTGCCAGCAGTGAAGTCCCTTATCGGTGGGGATTGCATGGCTACACCTTC. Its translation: CASSEVPYRWGLHGYTF.

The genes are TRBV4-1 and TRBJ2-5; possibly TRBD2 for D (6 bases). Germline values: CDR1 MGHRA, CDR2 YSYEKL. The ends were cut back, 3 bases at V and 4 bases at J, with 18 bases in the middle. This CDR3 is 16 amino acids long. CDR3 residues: CASSHRYGRELETQYF. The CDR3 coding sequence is TGCGCCAGCAGCCACCGATATGGGCGGGAACTAGAGACCCAGTACTTC.

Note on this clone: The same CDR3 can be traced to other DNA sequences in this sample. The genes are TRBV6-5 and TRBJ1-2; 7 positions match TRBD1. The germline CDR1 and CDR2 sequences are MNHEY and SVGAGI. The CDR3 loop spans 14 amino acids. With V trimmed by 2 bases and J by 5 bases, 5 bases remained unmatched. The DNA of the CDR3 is TGTGCCAGCAGTTACGCTGACAGGGATTATGGCTACACCTTC. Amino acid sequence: CASSYADRDYGYTF.

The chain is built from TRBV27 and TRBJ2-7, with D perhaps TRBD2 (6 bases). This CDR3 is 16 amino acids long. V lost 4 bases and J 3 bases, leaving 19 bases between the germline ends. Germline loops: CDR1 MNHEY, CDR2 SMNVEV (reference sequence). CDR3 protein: CASSSPDSLGSYEQYF. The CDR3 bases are TGTGCCAGCAGTTCACCTGACTCCCTCGGGAGCTACGAGCAGTACTTC.

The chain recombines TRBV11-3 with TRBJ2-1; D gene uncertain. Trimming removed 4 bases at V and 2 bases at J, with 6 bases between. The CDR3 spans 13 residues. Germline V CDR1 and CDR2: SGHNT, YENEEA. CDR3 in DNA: TGTGCCAGCAGCTCCGAGGCCTACAATGAGCAGTTCTTC. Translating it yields CASSSEAYNEQFF. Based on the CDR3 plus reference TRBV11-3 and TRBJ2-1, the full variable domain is EAGVVQSPRYKIIEKKQPVAFWCNPISGHNTLYWYLQNLGQGPELLIRYENEEAVDDSQLPKDRFSAERLKGVDSTLKIQPAELGDSAVYLCASSSEAYNEQFFGPGTRLTVL.

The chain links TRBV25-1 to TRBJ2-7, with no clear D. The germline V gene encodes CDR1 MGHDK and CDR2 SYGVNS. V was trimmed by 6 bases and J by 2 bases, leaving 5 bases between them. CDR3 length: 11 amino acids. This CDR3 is CASSDAYEQYF. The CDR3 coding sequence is TGTGCCAGCAGCGATGCCTACGAGCAGTACTTC.

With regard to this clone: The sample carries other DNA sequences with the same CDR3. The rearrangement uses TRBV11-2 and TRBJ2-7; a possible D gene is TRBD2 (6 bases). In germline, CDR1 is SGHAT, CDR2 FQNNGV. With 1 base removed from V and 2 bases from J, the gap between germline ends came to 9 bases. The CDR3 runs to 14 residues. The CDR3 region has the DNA TGTGCCAGCAGCTTAGTAGGAGGGCCCTACGAGCAGTACTTC. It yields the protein CASSLVGGPYEQYF.

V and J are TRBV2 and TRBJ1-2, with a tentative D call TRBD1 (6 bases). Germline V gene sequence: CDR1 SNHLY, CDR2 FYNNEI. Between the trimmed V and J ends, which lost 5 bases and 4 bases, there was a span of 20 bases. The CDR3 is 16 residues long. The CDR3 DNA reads TGTGCCAGCAGTCACCCGGCGGCCGGGGGCGGCTATGGCTACACCTTC. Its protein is CASSHPAAGGGYGYTF.

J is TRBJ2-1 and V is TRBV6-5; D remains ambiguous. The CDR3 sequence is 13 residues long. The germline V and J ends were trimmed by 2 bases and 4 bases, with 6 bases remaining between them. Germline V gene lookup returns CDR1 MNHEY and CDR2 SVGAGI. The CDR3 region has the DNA TGTGCCAGCAGTTACGCATTATACAATGAGCAGTTCTTC. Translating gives CASSYALYNEQFF.

Here the CDR3 DNA reads TGCAGCGCCGAAATCCCACTAGCGGATAGCACAGATACGCAGTATTTT. The encoded protein is CSAEIPLADSTDTQYF. The chain joins TRBV29-1 to TRBJ2-3; TRBD2 matches 8 bases. V gave up 7 bases and J gave up 0 bases; unmatched junction bases: 12. The CDR3 sequence is 16 residues long. Germline loops: CDR1 SQVTM, CDR2 ANQGSEA.

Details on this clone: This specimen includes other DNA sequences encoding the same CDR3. The CDR3 protein is CASSLSDNSPLHF. The DNA for the CDR3 is TGTGCCAGCAGTTTGTCGGATAATTCACCCCTCCACTTT. The chain links TRBV27 to TRBJ1-6; unclear D gene. The CDR3 extends over 13 amino acids. Germline lookup yields CDR1 MNHEY and CDR2 SMNVEV (reference sequence). V lost 3 bases and J 5 bases, leaving 5 bases between the germline ends.

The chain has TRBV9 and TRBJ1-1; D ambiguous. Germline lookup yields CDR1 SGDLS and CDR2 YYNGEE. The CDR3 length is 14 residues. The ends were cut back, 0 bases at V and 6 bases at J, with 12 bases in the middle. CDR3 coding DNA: TGTGCCAGCAGCGTAGGGTCCTTCGGACCTGAAGCTTTCTTT. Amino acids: CASSVGSFGPEAFF.

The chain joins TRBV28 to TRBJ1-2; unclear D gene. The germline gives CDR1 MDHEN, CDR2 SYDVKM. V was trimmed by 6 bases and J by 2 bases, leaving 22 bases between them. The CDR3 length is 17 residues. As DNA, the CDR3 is TGTGCCAGCAGACACCCCTTTGCGGGCGGCAGGAACTATGGCTACACCTTC. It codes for CASRHPFAGGRNYGYTF.

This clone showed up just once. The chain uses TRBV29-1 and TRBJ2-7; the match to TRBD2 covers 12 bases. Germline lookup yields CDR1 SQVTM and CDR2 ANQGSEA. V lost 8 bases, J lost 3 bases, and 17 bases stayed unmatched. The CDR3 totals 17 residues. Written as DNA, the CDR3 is TGCAGCACAAGCGGAGGGACAGGACTAGCGGGAATCTACGAGCAGTACTTC. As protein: CSTSGGTGLAGIYEQYF.

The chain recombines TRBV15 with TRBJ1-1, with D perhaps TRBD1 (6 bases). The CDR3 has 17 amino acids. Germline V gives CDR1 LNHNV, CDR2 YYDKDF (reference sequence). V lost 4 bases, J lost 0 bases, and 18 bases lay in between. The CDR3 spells CATSITPGGLMNTEAFF. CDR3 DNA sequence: TGTGCCACCAGCATTACCCCCGGGGGCTTAATGAACACTGAAGCTTTCTTT.

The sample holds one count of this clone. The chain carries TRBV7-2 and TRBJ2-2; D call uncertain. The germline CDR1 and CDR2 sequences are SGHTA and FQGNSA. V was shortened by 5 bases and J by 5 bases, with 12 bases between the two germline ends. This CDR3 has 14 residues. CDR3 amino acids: CASSPRTGTGELFF. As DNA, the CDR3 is TGTGCCAGCAGCCCGAGGACCGGTACCGGGGAGCTGTTTTTT.

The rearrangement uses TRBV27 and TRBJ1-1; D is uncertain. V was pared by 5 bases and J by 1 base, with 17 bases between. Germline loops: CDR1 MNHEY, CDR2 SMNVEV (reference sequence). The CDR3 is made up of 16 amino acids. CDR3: CASSGNRVIGNTEAFF. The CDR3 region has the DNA TGTGCCAGCAGTGGGAATAGGGTAATCGGGAACACTGAAGCTTTCTTT.

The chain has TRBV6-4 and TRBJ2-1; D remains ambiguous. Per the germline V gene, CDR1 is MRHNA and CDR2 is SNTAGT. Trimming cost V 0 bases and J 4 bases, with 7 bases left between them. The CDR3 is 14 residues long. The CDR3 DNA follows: TGTGCCAGCAGTGACTCCGGGCTATACAATGAGCAGTTCTTC. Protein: CASSDSGLYNEQFF.

In DNA form, the CDR3 reads TGTGCCAGCAGGAGGGACAGGGGTCTTCAGCCCCAGCATTTT. Translating it yields CASRRDRGLQPQHF. V is TRBV2 and J is TRBJ1-5; 10 nucleotides line up with TRBD1. The CDR3 is 14 amino acids. Per the germline V gene, CDR1 is SNHLY and CDR2 is FYNNEI. V dropped 6 bases and J dropped 6; count of bases not matched to a gene: 5.